This entry concerns a single T cell receptor (beta chain). The data derive from a study of blood T cell repertoires in COVID-19. On the study more broadly: The United States, Italy and Spain were the sources of the acute and convalescent COVID-19 samples.

This table comes from immunoSEQ multiplex PCR, and its TCRdb copy is limited to in-frame clones, with some not included. The sample comprises some 160,000 clones, approximately 80% of which are singletons, and about 1.5% rests with the top ten. The CDR3 is 11 amino acids. The V and J ends lost 6 bases and 7 bases respectively, with 12 bases between them. Germline lookup yields CDR1 SQVTM and CDR2 ANQGSEA. The rearrangement links TRBV29-1 to TRBJ1-1; weak D call: TRBD1 (5 bases). The source of this sequence is a human donor in a cohort sampled during active COVID-19. The source material was peripheral blood. The chain's CDR3 is CSVVPGIEAFF. The CDR3 nucleotides read TGCAGCGTCGTCCCAGGGATTGAAGCTTTCTTT.